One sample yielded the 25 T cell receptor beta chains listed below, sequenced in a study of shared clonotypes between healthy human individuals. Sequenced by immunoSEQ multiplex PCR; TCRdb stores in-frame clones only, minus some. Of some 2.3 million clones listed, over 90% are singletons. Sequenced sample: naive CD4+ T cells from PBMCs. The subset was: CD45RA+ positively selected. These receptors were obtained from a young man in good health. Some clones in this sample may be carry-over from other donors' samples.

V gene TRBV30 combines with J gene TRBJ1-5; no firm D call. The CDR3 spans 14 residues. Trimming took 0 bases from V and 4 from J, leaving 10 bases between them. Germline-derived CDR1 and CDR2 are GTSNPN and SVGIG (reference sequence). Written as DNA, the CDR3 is TGTGCCTGGAGTGTAGTTACGGGGAATCAGCCCCAGCATTTT. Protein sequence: CAWSVVTGNQPQHF.

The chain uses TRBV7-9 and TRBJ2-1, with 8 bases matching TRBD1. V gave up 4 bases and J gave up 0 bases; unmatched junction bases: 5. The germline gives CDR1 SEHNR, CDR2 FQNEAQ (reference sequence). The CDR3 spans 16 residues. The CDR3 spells CASSSLDRGSYNEQFF. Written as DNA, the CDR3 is TGTGCCAGCAGCTCACTCGACAGGGGCTCCTACAATGAGCAGTTCTTC.

The CDR3 bases are TGTGCCAGCAGTTTTCCCCAGGGGGCGTACTATGGCTACACCTTC. The encoded protein is CASSFPQGAYYGYTF. This chain uses TRBV28 with TRBJ1-2, with 8 nucleotides matching TRBD1. The germline CDR1 and CDR2 sequences are MDHEN and SYDVKM. The trim removed 3 bases at V and 3 bases at J, leaving 6 bases unmatched. The CDR3 is 15 amino acids.

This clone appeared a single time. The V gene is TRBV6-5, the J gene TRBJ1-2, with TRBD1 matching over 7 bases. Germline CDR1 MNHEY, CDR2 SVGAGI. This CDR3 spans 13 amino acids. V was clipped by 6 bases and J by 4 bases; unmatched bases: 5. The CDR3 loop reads CASRPPGGYGYTF. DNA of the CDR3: TGTGCCAGCAGGCCTCCAGGGGGCTATGGCTACACCTTC.

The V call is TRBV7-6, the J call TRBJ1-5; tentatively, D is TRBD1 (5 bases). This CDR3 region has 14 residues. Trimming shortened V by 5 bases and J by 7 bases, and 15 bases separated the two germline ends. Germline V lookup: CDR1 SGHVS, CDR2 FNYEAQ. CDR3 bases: TGTGCCAGCAGCCCGGTCCAGGGTGGACAGCCCCAGCATTTT. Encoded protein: CASSPVQGGQPQHF.

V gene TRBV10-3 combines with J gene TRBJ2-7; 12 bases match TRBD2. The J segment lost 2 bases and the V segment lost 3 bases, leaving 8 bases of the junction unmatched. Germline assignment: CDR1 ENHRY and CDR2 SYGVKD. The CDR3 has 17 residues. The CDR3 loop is CAISEAGWTSGTYEQYF. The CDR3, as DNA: TGTGCCATCAGTGAAGCAGGGTGGACTAGCGGGACCTACGAGCAGTACTTC.

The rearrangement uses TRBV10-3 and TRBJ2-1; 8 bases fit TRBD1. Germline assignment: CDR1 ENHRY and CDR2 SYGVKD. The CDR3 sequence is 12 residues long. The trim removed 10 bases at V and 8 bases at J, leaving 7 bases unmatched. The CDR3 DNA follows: TGTGCCACCCTGGACAGGGCCGATGAGCAGTTCTTC. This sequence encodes CATLDRADEQFF.

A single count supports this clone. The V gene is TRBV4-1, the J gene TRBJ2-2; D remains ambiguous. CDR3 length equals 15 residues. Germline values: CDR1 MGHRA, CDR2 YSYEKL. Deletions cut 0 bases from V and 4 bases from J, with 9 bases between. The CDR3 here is CASSQEGGSTGELFF. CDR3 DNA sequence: TGCGCCAGCAGCCAAGAAGGCGGAAGCACCGGGGAGCTGTTTTTT.

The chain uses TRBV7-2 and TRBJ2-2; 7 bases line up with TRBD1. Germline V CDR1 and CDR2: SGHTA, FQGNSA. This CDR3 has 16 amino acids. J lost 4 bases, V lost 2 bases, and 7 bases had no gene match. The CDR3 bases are TGTGCCAGCAGCTTATGGACAGGACCTTCCACCGGGGAGCTGTTTTTT. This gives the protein CASSLWTGPSTGELFF.

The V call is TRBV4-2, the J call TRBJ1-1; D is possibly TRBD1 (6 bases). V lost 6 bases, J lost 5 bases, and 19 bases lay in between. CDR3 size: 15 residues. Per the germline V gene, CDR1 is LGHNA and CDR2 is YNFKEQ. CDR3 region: CASSREGGAGTEAFF. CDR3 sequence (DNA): TGTGCCAGCAGTCGCGAGGGGGGCGCGGGAACTGAAGCTTTCTTT.

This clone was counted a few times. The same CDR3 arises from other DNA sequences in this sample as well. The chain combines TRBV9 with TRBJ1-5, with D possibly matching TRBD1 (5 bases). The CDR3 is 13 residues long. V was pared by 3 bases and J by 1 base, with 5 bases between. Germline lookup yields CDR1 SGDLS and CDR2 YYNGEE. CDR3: CASSEGSNQPQHF. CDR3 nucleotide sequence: TGTGCCAGCAGCGAGGGGAGCAATCAGCCCCAGCATTTT.

The CDR3 DNA reads TGTGCCAGCAGTGATTTAGGGGGCTACAATCAGCCCCAGCATTTT. Translated, it gives CASSDLGGYNQPQHF. The rearrangement joins TRBV6-1 to TRBJ1-5; TRBD1 matches at 7 bases. CDR3 length: 15 residues. The V gene end was trimmed by 3 bases and the J gene end by 3 bases; junction bases not matched to a gene: 5. The germline gives CDR1 MNHNS, CDR2 SASEGT.

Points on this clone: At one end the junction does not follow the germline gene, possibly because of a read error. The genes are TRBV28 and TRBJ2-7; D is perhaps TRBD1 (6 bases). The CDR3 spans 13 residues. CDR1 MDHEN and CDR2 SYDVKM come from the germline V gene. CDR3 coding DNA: TGTGCCAGCAATTTAGGGGGATCCTACGAGCAGTACTTC. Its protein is CASNLGGSYEQYF.

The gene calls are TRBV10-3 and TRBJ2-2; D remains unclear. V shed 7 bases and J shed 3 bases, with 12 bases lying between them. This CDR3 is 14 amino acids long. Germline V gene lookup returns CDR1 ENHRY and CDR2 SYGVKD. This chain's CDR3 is CAIKAPRDTGELFF. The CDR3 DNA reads TGTGCCATCAAGGCTCCGAGAGACACCGGGGAGCTGTTTTTT.

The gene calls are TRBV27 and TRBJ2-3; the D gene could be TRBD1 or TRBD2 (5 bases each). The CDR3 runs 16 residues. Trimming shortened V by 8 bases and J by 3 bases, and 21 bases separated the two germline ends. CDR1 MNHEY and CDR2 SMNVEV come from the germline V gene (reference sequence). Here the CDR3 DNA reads TGTGCCAGCTGGGGGATTTCAACCGGAATAACAGATACGCAGTATTTT. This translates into CASWGISTGITDTQYF.

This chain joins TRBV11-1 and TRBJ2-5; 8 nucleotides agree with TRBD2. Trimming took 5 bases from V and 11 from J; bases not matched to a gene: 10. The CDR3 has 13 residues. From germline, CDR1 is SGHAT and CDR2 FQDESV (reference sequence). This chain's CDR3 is CASSARTSQAQYF. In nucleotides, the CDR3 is TGTGCCAGCAGCGCCCGGACTAGCCAAGCACAGTACTTC. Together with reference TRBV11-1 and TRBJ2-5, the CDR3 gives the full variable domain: EAEVAQSPRYKITEKSQAVAFWCDPISGHATLYWYRQILGQGPELLVQFQDESVVDDSQLPKDRFSAERLKGVDSTLKIQPAELGDSAMYLCASSARTSQAQYFGPGTRLLVL.

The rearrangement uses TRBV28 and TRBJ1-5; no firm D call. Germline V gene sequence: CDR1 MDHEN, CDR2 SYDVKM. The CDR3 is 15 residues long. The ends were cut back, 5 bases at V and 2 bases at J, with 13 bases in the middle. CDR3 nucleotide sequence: TGTGCCAGCAGTGCCTCCTGGTGGGGCAATCAGCCCCAGCATTTT. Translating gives CASSASWWGNQPQHF.

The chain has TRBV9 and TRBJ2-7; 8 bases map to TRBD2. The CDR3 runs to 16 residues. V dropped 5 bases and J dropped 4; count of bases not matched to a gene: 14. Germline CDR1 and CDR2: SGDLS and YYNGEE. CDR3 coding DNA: TGTGCCAGCAGTGTGAGGCGAACTAGCGGACCTTACGAGCAGTACTTC. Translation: CASSVRRTSGPYEQYF.

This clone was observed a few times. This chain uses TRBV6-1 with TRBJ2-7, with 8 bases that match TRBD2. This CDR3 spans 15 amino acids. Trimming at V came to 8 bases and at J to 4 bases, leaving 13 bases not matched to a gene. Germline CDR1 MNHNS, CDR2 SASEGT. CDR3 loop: CASGGTGTRIYEQYF. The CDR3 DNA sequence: TGTGCCAGCGGTGGAACCGGGACTAGGATTTACGAGCAGTACTTC.

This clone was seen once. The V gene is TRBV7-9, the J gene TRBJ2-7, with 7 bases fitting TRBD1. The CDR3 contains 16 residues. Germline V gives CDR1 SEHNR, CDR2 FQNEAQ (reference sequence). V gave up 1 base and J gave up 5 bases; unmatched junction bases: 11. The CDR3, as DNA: TGTGCCAGCAGCTTAGGTGCCAGGGGGTTAGGCAACGAGCAGTACTTC. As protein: CASSLGARGLGNEQYF.

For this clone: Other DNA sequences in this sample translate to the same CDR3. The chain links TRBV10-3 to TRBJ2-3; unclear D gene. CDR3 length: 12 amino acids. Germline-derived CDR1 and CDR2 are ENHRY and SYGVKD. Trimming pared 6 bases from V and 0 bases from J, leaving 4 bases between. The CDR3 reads CAIRTSTDTQYF. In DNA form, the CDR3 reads TGTGCCATCAGGACTAGCACAGATACGCAGTATTTT.

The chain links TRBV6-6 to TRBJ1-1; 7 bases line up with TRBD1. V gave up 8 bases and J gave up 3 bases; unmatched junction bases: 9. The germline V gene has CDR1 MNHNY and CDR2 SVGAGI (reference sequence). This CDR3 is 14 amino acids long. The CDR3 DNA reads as TGTGCCAGCTTCGGGAGGGGGCTTCACACTGAAGCTTTCTTT. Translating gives CASFGRGLHTEAFF.

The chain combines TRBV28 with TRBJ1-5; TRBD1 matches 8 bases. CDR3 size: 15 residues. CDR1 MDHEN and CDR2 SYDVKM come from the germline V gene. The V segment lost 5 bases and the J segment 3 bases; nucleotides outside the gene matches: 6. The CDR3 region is CASSPTTGANQPQHF. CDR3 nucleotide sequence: TGTGCCAGCAGTCCTACGACAGGGGCCAATCAGCCCCAGCATTTT.

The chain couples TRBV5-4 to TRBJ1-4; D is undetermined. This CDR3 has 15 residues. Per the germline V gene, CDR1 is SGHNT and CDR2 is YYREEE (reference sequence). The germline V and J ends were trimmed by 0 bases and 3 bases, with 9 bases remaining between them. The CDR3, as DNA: TGTGCCAGCAGCTTGGGTCAGGTTCCTAATGAAAAACTGTTTTTT. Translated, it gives CASSLGQVPNEKLFF.

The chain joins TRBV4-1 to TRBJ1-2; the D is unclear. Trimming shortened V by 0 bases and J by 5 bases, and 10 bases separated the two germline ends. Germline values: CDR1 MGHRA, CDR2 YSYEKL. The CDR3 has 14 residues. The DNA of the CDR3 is TGCGCCAGCAGCCAAGAACCGCGGAATTATGGCTACACCTTC. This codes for CASSQEPRNYGYTF.